A selection of T cell receptor beta chains follows, all from one sample in a study of OX40 agonist ivuxolimab in advanced cancers. This table comes from immunoSEQ multiplex PCR, and its TCRdb copy is limited to in-frame clones, with some not included. This sample yields approximately 47,000 clones, of which 85% to 90% are seen a single time; 7.8% belongs to the top ten. The sequences come from CD4+ or CD8+ T cells sorted from blood, collected in a trial of the OX40 agonist ivuxolimab. These receptor sequences come from an adult with an advanced solid tumor such as melanoma, head and neck, liver or kidney cancer. Each CDR3 is given with its conserved first and last residue. The D gene is left open where the match is weak. Clone size appears in some rows only: once, few, many, or a class for an expanded clone.

d_gene: TRBD2; abundance: NA; j_gene: TRBJ2-7; v_gene: TRBV7-9; CDR3aa: CASSLPPSGLQYEQYF; CDR3nt: TGTGCCAGCAGCTTACCACCCTCGGGACTACAGTACGAGCAGTACTTC
d_gene: TRBD1; abundance: few; j_gene: TRBJ2-7; v_gene: TRBV10-1; CDR3aa: CASSVDRGEQYF; CDR3nt: TGCGCCAGCAGCGTAGACAGGGGCGAGCAGTACTTC
d_gene: NA; abundance: NA; j_gene: TRBJ1-1; v_gene: TRBV19; CDR3aa: CASSIGRAGRPQKEAFF; CDR3nt: TGTGCCAGTAGTATAGGACGGGCGGGCAGGCCCCAAAAGGAAGCTTTCTTT
d_gene: NA; abundance: NA; j_gene: TRBJ1-5; v_gene: TRBV4-1; CDR3aa: CASSQVPGRSNSNQPQHF; CDR3nt: TGCGCCAGCAGCCAAGTGCCAGGGAGATCAAATAGCAATCAGCCCCAGCATTTT
d_gene: NA; abundance: NA; j_gene: TRBJ2-2; v_gene: TRBV5-1; CDR3aa: CASSGLGNTGELFF; CDR3nt: TGCGCCAGCTCGGGACTGGGGAACACCGGGGAGCTGTTTTTT
d_gene: NA; abundance: once; j_gene: TRBJ2-7; v_gene: TRBV9; CDR3aa: CASSPRGGGHSYEQYF; CDR3nt: TGTGCCAGCAGCCCCCGCGGCGGAGGGCACTCCTACGAGCAGTACTTC
d_gene: NA; abundance: NA; j_gene: TRBJ2-7; v_gene: TRBV27; CDR3aa: CASSPERPYEQYF; CDR3nt: TGTGCCAGCAGCCCGGAACGCCCCTACGAGCAGTACTTC
d_gene: TRBD1; abundance: NA; j_gene: TRBJ2-2; v_gene: TRBV6-6; CDR3aa: CANSGQPNTGELFF; CDR3nt: TGTGCCAATTCGGGACAGCCGAACACCGGGGAGCTGTTTTTT
d_gene: TRBD1; abundance: NA; j_gene: TRBJ2-7; v_gene: TRBV5-1; CDR3aa: CASRVGQGDEQYF; CDR3nt: TGCGCCAGCAGGGTGGGACAGGGGGACGAGCAGTACTTC
d_gene: NA; abundance: once; j_gene: TRBJ1-1; v_gene: TRBV23-1; CDR3aa: CASSMRYTEAFF; CDR3nt: TGCGCCAGCAGTATGAGGTACACTGAAGCTTTCTTT
d_gene: NA; abundance: NA; j_gene: TRBJ2-2; v_gene: TRBV19; CDR3aa: CASSIRARGNTGELFF; CDR3nt: TGTGCCAGTAGTATAAGAGCTCGGGGGAACACCGGGGAGCTGTTTTTT
d_gene: NA; abundance: NA; j_gene: TRBJ1-5; v_gene: TRBV18; CDR3aa: CASSPYQTAFEGRLHF; CDR3nt: TGTGCCAGCTCACCCTATCAGACGGCGTTTGAGGGGCGGTTGCATTTT
d_gene: NA; abundance: NA; j_gene: TRBJ1-1; v_gene: TRBV7-6; CDR3aa: CASSQAGWPYRDEAFF; CDR3nt: TGTGCCAGCAGCCAAGCCGGATGGCCCTACAGGGATGAAGCTTTCTTT
d_gene: NA; abundance: NA; j_gene: TRBJ2-2; v_gene: TRBV9; CDR3aa: CASSPRLVTGELFF; CDR3nt: TGTGCCAGCAGCCCCAGACTAGTCACCGGGGAGCTGTTTTTT
d_gene: NA; abundance: NA; j_gene: TRBJ1-6; v_gene: TRBV9; CDR3aa: CASSVGDGGTLNSPLHF; CDR3nt: TGTGCCAGCAGCGTAGGAGACGGGGGCACCTTAAATTCACCCCTCCACTTT
d_gene: NA; abundance: NA; j_gene: TRBJ2-7; v_gene: TRBV28; CDR3aa: CASSSPFDSTYEQYF; CDR3nt: TGTGCCAGCAGTTCCCCATTCGACAGTACCTACGAGCAGTACTTC